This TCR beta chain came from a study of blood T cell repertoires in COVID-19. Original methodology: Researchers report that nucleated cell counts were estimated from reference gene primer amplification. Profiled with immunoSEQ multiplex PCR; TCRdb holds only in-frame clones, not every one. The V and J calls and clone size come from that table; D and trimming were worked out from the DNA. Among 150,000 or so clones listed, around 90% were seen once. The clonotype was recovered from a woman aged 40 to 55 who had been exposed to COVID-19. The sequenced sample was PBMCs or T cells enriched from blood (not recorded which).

CDR3 DNA: TGTGCCAGCAGTTACTCGGCAGGGGATTCTCAGCCCCAGCATTTT. Its protein is CASSYSAGDSQPQHF. The V gene is TRBV6-2 or TRBV6-3, the J gene TRBJ1-5; possibly TRBD1 for D (6 bases). The CDR3 contains 15 residues. The V end was cut by 0 bases, the J end by 6 bases, with 12 bases between. CDR1 and CDR2 (germline): MNHEY, SVGEGT.